The T cell receptor beta chain under discussion was sequenced for a study of cytomegalovirus exposure and HLA in healthy donors. Study-wide context: Previous work identified around 120 million unique TCR beta sequences from around 180 million T cells. Study observations and caveats: Diagnosis of cytomegalovirus status made by the classifier reportedly showed high specificity and sensitivity. An analysis that came later showed most CMV-associated TCR beta chains appearing HLA-restricted.

Notes on this clone: Its antigen is undetermined.

Trimming took 5 bases from V and 2 from J, leaving 21 bases between them. Germline CDR1 LNHNV, CDR2 YYDKDF (reference sequence). This CDR3 is built from 17 residues. Primers for the PCR totalled 60 Vbeta and 13 Jbeta. The repertoire was sequenced with immunoSEQ multiplex PCR; TCRdb's copy has only in-frame clones and lacks some. This table has some 130,000 clones, around 80% appearing once. The chain uses TRBV15 and TRBJ1-2; tentatively, D is TRBD1 (5 bases). The receptor's source is a man aged 30 to 39 in good health. The sequencing sample was made of PBMCs. The CDR3 nucleotides read TGTGCCACCAGCCTCCTGGGGCACGGGGGGATCAACTATGGCTACACCTTC. Amino acid sequence: CATSLLGHGGINYGYTF.